This is a list of T cell receptor beta chains from one sample in a study of human T cells and chemical hapten exposure. In TCRdb, the RACE reads were re-called with MiXCR into one record per CDR3 protein. The sample shows about 350,000 distinct CDR3 sequences, just under 6.5% of them seen only once. The sample in question was whole blood, obtained in connection with sensitization to the hapten diphenylcyclopropenone (DPC). The receptors derive from a woman in her late teens or twenties with alopecia areata. Some clones in this sample may be carry-over from other donors' samples. The CDR3 runs from the conserved cysteine through the conserved F or W. Each record gives: CDR3 protein, V gene.

CASSLVAGGTGELFF	TRBV11-3
CSARSPGLAGEQYF	TRBV20-1
CASSFIGGETDTQYF	TRBV27
CASSLTGGDGEKLFF	TRBV7-3
CSAPSSFGTDTQYF	TRBV20-1
CASSWDRGALHF	TRBV5-4
CASTPLGQGDNQPQHF	TRBV6-5
CASSQDSVGTDTQYF	TRBV4-3
CSASALAGGSYEQYF	TRBV20-1
CASSYYPGTGELFF	TRBV6-6
CASSYSPKYQGAPNTEAFF	TRBV6-5
CASSPHYGSGELFF	TRBV5-1
CASSQNRGGYTF	TRBV3-1
CSASRGSREAFF	TRBV20-1
CASSLDSASNQPQHF	TRBV5-1
CASSQEGGDPEAFF	TRBV3-1
CSAGLGSRLGYTF	TRBV20-1
CASSPWQDRGNSPLHF	TRBV4-2
CSARISGSNYGYTF	TRBV20-1
CASRADRGRSTEAFF	TRBV12-3/TRBV12-4
CASSLAGDRPNTEAFF	TRBV7-2
CASSRDGNRNTGELFF	TRBV5-8
CASSLRTDYLYEQYF	TRBV12-3/TRBV12-4
CSALGQPTGELFF	TRBV20-1
CSARRVMGSTDTQYF	TRBV20-1
CARMGTPNTEAFF	TRBV28
CASGLLAGADTQYF	TRBV6-1
CASSRGGQGSANSPLHF	TRBV7-2
CASRTVPNQPQHF	TRBV6-2/TRBV6-3
CASSDIADLAKNIQYF	TRBV6-2/TRBV6-3
CASSWWTDTQYF	TRBV6-2/TRBV6-3
CASSPGVSQFF	TRBV6-2/TRBV6-3
CASSRGLDTQYF	TRBV6-5
CASRDRGSPLHF	TRBV6-5
CASSSPKTGYEQYF	TRBV7-2
CASSLDTDEEEQYF	TRBV5-1
CASSVGRSYNEQFF	TRBV9
CASSVGLAGGIHEQYF	TRBV9
CASSPGGLGRGEQYF	TRBV2
CASSQTPRGKFYEQYF	TRBV4-1
CASRRAVNSPLHF	TRBV6-5
CASSQQGPYGYTF	TRBV18
CASSENSQETQYF	TRBV2
CASSHSAGTGGARDSLNEQFF	TRBV4-1
CASSYVPGTSQDTQYF	TRBV6-5
CASSLAGGGNQPQHF	TRBV5-1
CASSLETGGPQETQYF	TRBV5-1
CASTQNVQGGYGYTF	TRBV7-2
CASSQADRDHGELFF	TRBV3-1
CASSFPGQFLETQYF	TRBV5-4
CSAREGGDSGANVLTF	TRBV20-1
CASSQDAEGRQFF	TRBV4-3
CASSFRSTGPYGYTF	TRBV11-2
CASIIRPNSPLHF	TRBV6-2/TRBV6-3